This note documents a single TCR beta chain sequence. Repertoires were generated with immunoSEQ multiplex PCR, while TCRdb's copy carries only in-frame clones and drops some. The sample yields just under 65,000 clones, more than 80% seen once. The sample originates from a study of OX40 agonist ivuxolimab in advanced cancers. CDR3 size: 14 residues. V trimming: 1 base; J trimming: 4 bases; junction bases outside the gene matches: 4. From germline, CDR1 is SGHTA and CDR2 FQGNSA. The sequences come from CD4+ or CD8+ T cells sorted from blood, collected in a trial of the OX40 agonist ivuxolimab. This chain uses TRBV7-2 with TRBJ2-7; TRBD2 agrees at 7 bases. The TCR comes from an adult with an advanced solid tumor such as melanoma, head and neck, liver or kidney cancer. The CDR3 reads CASSLDGTIYEQYF. The CDR3 nucleotides read TGTGCCAGCAGCTTAGATGGGACTATTTACGAGCAGTACTTC.